Sequencing of this T cell receptor (beta chain) was carried out in a study of blood T cell repertoires in COVID-19. The overall study: The United States, Italy and Spain were the sources of the acute and convalescent COVID-19 samples.

The V end lost 4 bases, the J end lost 0 bases, and 12 bases lay between the germline ends. CDR3 size: 15 residues. The germline gives CDR1 SGHRS, CDR2 YFSETQ. Patients from Seattle were sampled longitudinally, starting during active infection. The protocol was immunoSEQ multiplex PCR, while the TCRdb copy is restricted to in-frame clones and leaves out a portion. Of 200,000 to 250,000 clones listed, just under 90% were seen once; the top ten hold 2% to 3%. What was sequenced was peripheral blood. The chain is built from TRBV5-1 and TRBJ2-3; D possibly corresponds to TRBD2 (6 bases). This TCR derives from a man younger than 40 with COVID-19, enrolled during active disease. DNA of the CDR3: TGCGCCAGCAGCCGGGACTTGCTTAGCACAGATACGCAGTATTTT. It specifies CASSRDLLSTDTQYF.